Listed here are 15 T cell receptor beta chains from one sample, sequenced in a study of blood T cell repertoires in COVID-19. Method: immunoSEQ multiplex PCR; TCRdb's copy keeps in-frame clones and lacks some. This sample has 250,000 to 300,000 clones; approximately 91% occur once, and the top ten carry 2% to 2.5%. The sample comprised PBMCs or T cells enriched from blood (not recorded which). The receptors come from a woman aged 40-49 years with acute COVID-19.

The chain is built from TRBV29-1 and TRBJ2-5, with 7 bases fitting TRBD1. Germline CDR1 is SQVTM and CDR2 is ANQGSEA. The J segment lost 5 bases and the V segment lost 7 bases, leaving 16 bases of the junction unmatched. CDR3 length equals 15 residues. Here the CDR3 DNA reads TGCAGCGGACAGGGTGATTTGAGGCGCCGGGAGACCCAGTACTTC. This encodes CSGQGDLRRRETQYF.

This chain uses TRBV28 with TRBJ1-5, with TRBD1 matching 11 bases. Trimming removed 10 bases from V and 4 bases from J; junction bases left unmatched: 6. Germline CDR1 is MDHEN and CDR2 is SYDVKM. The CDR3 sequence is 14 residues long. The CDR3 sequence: CATLDRGQNQPQHF. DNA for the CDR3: TGTGCCACCCTGGACAGGGGGCAAAATCAGCCCCAGCATTTT.

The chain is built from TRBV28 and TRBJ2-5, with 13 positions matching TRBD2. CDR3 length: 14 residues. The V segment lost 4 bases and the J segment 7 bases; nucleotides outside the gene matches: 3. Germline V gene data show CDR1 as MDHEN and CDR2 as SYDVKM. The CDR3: CASSSRTSGGTQYF. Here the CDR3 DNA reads TGTGCCAGCAGTTCTCGGACTAGCGGGGGGACCCAGTACTTC.

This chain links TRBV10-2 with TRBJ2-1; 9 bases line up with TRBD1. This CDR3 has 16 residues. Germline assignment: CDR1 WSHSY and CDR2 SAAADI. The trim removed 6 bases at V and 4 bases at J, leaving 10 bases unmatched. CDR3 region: CASRETPGQGYNEQFF. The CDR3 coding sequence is TGCGCCAGCAGAGAAACCCCGGGACAGGGATACAATGAGCAGTTCTTC.

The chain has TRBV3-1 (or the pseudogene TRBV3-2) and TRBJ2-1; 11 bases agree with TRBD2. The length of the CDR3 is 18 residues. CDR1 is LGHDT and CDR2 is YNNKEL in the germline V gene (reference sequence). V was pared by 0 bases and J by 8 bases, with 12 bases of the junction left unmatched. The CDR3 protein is CASSQDAVSGREGDEQFF. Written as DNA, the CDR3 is TGTGCCAGCAGCCAAGATGCGGTTAGCGGGAGGGAGGGGGATGAGCAGTTCTTC.

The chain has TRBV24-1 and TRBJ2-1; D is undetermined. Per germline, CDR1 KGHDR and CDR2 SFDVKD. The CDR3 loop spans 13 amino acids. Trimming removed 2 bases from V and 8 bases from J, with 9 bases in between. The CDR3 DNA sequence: TGTGCCACCAGTGATTATCAGCGCCATGAGCAGTTCTTC. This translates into CATSDYQRHEQFF.

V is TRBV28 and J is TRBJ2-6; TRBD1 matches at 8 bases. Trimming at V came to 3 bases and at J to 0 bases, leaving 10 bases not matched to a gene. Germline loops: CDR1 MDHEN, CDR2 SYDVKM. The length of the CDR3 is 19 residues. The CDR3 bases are TGTGCCAGCAGTTTGCTTTTCCCACAGGGGGTCTCTGGGGCCAACGTCCTGACTTTC. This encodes CASSLLFPQGVSGANVLTF.

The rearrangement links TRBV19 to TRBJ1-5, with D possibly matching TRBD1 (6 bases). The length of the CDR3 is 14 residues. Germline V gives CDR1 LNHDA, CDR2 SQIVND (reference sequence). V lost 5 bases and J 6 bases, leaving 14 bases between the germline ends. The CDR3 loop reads CASSEFTGTQPQHF. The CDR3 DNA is TGTGCCAGTAGTGAGTTTACAGGGACTCAGCCCCAGCATTTT.

DNA for the CDR3: TGCGCCAGCAGCCCAACGGACAGGGGGCTTGGAAACACCATATATTTT. Amino acids: CASSPTDRGLGNTIYF. The chain recombines TRBV5-1 with TRBJ1-3; 11 bases map to TRBD1. Germline lookup yields CDR1 SGHRS and CDR2 YFSETQ. Trimming removed 4 bases from V and 3 bases from J; junction bases left unmatched: 6. This CDR3 has 16 residues. The full variable domain, rest sourced from reference TRBV5-1 and TRBJ1-3, is KAGVTQTPRYLIKTRGQQVTLSCSPISGHRSVSWYQQTPGQGLQFLFEYFSETQRNKGNFPGRFSGRQFSNSRSEMNVSTLELGDSALYLCASSPTDRGLGNTIYFGEGSWLTVV.

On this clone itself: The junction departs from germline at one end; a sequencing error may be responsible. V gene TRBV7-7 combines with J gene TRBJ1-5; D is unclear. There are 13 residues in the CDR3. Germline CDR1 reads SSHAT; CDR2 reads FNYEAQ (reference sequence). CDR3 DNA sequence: TGTGCTAGCAGCGACGGACTCAATCAGCCCCAGCATTTT. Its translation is CASSDGLNQPQHF.

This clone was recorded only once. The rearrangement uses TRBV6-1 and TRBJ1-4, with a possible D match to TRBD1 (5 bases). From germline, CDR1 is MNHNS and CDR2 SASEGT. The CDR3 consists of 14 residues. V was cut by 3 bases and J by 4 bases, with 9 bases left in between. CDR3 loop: CASSETVFNEKLFF. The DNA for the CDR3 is TGTGCCAGCAGTGAGACAGTTTTTAATGAAAAACTGTTTTTT.

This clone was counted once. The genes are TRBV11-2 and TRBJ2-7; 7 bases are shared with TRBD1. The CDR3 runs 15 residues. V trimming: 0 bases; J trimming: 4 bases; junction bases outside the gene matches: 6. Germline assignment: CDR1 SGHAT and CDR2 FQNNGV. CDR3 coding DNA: TGTGCCAGCAGCTTAGAGCGGACAGGCTCGTACGAGCAGTACTTC. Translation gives CASSLERTGSYEQYF.

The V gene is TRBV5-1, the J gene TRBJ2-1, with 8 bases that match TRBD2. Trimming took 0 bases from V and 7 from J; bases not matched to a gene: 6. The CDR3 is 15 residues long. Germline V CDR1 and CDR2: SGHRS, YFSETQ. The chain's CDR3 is CASSLDPAGVNEQFF. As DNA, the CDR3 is TGCGCCAGCAGCTTGGATCCAGCGGGAGTTAATGAGCAGTTCTTC.

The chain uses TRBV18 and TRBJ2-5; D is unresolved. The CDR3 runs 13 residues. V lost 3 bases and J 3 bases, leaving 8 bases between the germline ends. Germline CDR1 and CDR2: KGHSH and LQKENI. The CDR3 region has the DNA TGTGCCAGCTCACCCCTGACAAAAGAGACCCAGTACTTC. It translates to CASSPLTKETQYF.

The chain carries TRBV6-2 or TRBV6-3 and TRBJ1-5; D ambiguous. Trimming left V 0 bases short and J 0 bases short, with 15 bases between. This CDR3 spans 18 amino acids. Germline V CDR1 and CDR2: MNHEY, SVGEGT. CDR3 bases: TGTGCCAGCAGTTACTCGAGGGTTCGGTCCTATAGCAATCAGCCCCAGCATTTT. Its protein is CASSYSRVRSYSNQPQHF.